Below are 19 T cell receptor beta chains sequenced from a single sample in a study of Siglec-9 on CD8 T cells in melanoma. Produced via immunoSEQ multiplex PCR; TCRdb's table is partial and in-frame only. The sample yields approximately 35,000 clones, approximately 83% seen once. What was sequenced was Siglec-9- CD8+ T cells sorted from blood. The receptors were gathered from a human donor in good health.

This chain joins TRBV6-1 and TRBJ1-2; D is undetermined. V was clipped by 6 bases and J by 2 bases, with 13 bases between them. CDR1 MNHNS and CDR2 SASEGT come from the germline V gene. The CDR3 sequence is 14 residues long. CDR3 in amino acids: CASSARSLNYGYTF. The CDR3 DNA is TGTGCCAGCAGCGCCCGATCCCTCAACTATGGCTACACCTTC.

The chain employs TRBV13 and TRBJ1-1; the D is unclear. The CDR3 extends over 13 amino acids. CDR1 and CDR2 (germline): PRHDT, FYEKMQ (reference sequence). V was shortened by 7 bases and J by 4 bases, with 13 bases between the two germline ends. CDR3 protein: CASTQAGSTEAFF. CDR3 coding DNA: TGTGCCAGCACCCAGGCGGGTAGCACTGAAGCTTTCTTT.

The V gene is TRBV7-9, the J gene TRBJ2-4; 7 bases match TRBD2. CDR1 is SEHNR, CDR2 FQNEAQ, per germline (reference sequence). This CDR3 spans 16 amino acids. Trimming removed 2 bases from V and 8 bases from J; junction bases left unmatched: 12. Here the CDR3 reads CASSLPIAGVLDIQYF. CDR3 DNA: TGTGCCAGCAGCTTACCAATCGCGGGGGTTCTTGACATTCAGTACTTC.

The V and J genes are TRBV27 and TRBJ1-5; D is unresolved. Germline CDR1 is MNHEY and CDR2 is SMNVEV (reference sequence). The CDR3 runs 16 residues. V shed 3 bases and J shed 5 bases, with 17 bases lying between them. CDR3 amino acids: CASSLVGQSLDQPQHF. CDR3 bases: TGTGCCAGCAGTTTGGTCGGGCAGTCCCTTGATCAGCCCCAGCATTTT.

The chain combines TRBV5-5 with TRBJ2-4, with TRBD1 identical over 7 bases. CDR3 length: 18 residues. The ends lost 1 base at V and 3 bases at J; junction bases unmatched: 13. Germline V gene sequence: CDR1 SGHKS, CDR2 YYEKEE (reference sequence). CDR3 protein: CASSLSVSTGFGKNIQYF. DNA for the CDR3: TGTGCCAGCAGCTTGTCCGTTTCGACAGGGTTCGGCAAAAACATTCAGTACTTC.

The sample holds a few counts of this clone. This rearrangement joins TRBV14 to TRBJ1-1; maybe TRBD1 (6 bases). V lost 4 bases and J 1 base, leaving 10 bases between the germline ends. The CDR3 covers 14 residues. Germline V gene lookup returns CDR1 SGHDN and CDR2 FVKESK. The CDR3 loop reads CASSRQGKNTEAFF. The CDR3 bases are TGTGCCAGCAGCCGCCAGGGGAAGAACACTGAAGCTTTCTTT. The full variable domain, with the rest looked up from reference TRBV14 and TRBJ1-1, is EAGVTQFPSHSVIEKGQTVTLRCDPISGHDNLYWYRRVMGKEIKFLLHFVKESKQDESGMPNNRFLAERTGGTYSTLKVQPAELEDSGVYFCASSRQGKNTEAFFGQGTRLTVV.

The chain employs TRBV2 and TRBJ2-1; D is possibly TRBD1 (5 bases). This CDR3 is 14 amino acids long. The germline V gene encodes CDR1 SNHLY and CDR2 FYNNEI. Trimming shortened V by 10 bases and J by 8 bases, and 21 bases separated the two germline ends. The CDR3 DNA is TGTGCCATCGCTCAGTCCAGGGTCACCGATGAGCAGTTCTTC. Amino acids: CAIAQSRVTDEQFF.

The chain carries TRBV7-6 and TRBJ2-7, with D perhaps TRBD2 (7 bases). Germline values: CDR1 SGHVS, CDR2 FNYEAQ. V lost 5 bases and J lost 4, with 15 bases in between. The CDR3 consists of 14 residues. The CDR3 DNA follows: TGTGCCAGCAGCGCGGCAGGGGAGGGATACGAGCAGTACTTC. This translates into CASSAAGEGYEQYF. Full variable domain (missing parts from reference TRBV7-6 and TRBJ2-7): GAGVSQSPRYKVTKRGQDVALRCDPISGHVSLYWYRQALGQGPEFLTYFNYEAQQDKSGLPNDRFSAERPEGSISTLTIQRTEQRDSAMYRCASSAAGEGYEQYFGPGTRLTVT.

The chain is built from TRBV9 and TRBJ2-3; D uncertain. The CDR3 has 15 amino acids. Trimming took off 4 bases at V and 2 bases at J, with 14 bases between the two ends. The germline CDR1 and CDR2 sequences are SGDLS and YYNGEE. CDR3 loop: CASSPRSSHTDTQYF. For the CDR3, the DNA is TGTGCCAGCAGCCCGCGGAGCTCACACACAGATACGCAGTATTTT.

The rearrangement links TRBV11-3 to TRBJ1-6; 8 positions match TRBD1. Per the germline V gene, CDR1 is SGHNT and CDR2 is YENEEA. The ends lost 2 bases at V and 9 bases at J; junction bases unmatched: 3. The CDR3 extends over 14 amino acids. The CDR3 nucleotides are TGTGCCAGCAGCTTACAGGGGGCGCGTTCACCCCTCCACTTT. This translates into CASSLQGARSPLHF. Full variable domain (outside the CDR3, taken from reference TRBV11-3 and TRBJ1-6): EAGVVQSPRYKIIEKKQPVAFWCNPISGHNTLYWYLQNLGQGPELLIRYENEEAVDDSQLPKDRFSAERLKGVDSTLKIQPAELGDSAVYLCASSLQGARSPLHFGNGTRLTVT.

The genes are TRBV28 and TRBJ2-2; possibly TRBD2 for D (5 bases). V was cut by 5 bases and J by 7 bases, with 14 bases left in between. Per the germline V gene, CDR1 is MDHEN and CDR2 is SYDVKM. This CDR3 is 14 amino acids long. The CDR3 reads CASSPYYAGGELFF. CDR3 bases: TGTGCCAGCAGTCCTTATTATGCGGGCGGGGAGCTGTTTTTT.

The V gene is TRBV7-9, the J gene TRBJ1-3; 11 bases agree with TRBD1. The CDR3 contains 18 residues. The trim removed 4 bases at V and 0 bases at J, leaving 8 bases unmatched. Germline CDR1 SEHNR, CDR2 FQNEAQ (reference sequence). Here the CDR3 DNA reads TGTGCCAGCAGCTGGAGGACAGGGGGCCTTTCCTCTGGAAACACCATATATTTT. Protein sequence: CASSWRTGGLSSGNTIYF.

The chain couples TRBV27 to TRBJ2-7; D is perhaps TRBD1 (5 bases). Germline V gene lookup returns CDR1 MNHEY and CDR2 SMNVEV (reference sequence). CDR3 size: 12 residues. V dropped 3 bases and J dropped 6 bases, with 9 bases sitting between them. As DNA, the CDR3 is TGTGCCAGCAGTTTGTCAGGGATCGAGCAGTACTTC. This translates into CASSLSGIEQYF.

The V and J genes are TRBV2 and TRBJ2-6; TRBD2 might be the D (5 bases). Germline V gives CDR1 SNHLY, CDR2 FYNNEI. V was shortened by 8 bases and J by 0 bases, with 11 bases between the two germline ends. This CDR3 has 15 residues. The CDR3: CASGEIDSGANVLTF. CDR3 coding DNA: TGTGCCAGCGGGGAGATAGACTCTGGGGCCAACGTCCTGACTTTC.

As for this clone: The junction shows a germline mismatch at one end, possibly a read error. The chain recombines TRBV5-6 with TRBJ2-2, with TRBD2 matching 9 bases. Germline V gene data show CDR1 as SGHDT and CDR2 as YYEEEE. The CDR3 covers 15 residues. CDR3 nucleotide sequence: TGTGCCAGCAGGTTGGAGCGGGAGGACACCGGGGAGCTGTTTTTT. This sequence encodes CASRLEREDTGELFF.

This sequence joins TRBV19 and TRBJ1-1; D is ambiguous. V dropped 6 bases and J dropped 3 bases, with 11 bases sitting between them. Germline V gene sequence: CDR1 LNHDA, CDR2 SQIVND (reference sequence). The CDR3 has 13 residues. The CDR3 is CASRVSGYTEAFF. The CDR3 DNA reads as TGTGCCAGTAGGGTGAGTGGATACACTGAAGCTTTCTTT.

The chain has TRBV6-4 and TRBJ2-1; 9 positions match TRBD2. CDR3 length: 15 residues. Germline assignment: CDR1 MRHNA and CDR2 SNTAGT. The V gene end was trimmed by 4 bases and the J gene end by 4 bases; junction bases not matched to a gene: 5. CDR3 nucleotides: TGTGCCAGCAGTGTGGTAGCGGGGGCGTACAATGAGCAGTTCTTC. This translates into CASSVVAGAYNEQFF.

DNA of the CDR3: TGTGCCAGCTCCGAGGGGGCAGAGCAGTACTTC. Its translation is CASSEGAEQYF. This chain connects TRBV18 to TRBJ2-7, with 7 bases that match TRBD1. The CDR3 contains 11 residues. The V gene's germline CDR1 is KGHSH and CDR2 LQKENI. With V trimmed by 6 bases and J by 7 bases, 3 bases remained unmatched.

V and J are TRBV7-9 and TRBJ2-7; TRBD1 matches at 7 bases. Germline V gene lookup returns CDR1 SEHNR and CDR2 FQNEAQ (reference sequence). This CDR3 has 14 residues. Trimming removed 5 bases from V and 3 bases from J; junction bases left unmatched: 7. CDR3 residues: CASSLGGAFYEQYF. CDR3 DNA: TGTGCCAGCAGCCTAGGGGGCGCTTTCTACGAGCAGTACTTC.